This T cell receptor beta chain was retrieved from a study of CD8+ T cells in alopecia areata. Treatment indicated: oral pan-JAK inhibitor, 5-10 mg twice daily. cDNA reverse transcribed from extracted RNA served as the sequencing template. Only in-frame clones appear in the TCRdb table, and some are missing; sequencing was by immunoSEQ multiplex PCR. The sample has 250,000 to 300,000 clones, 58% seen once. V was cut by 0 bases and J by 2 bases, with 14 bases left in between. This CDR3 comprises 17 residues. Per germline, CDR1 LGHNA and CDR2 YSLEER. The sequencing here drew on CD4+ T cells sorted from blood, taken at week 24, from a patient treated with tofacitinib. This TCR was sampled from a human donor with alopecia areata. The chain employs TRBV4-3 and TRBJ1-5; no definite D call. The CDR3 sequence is CASSQDLPGTCNQPQHF. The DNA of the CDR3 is TGCGCCAGCAGCCAAGATCTCCCGGGTACCTGCAATCAGCCCCAGCATTTT.